Given below is one T cell receptor (beta chain) in context. Its antigen remains unknown. Nominally healthy donors were sampled, though unrecorded immune exposures were likely. In the PCR, 60 Vbeta and 13 Jbeta primers were used. This table comes from immunoSEQ multiplex PCR, and its TCRdb copy is limited to in-frame clones, with some not included. The sample includes around 180,000 clones, about three quarters seen only once; the top ten take less than 1.6%. The CDR3 spans 16 residues. Unmatched junction bases numbered 13, after V lost 6 bases and J lost 9 bases. Germline V gene lookup returns CDR1 SNHLY and CDR2 FYNNEI. The data were obtained in a study of cytomegalovirus exposure and HLA in healthy donors. Study-wide background: Among about 179 million T cells, an earlier analysis found 117 million unique TCR beta sequences.

Overall study results and limits: What a later analysis showed was that several of the most significant clusters appeared linked to common viral pathogens. Of the V segments, some could not be distinguished, including TRBV6-2 and TRBV6-3, and were excluded.

The source is a girl aged 10 to 17 in good health and CMV-seronegative. J is TRBJ1-6 and V is TRBV2; 8 positions match TRBD1. Sample: PBMCs. The CDR3 DNA follows: TGTGCCAGCAGATTAGAAGGGACAGGTCACCCTTCACCCCTCCACTTT. This encodes CASRLEGTGHPSPLHF.